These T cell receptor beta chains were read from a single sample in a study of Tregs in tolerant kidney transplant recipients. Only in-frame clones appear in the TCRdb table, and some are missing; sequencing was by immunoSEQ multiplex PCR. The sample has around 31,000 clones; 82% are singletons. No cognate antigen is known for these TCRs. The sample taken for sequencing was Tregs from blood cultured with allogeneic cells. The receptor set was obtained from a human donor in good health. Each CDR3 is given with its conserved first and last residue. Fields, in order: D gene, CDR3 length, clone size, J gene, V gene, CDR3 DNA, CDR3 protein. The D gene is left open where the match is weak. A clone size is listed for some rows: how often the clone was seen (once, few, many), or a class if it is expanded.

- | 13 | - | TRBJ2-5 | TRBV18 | TGTGCCAGCTCACCAGGAAGCTCGGAGACCCAGTACTTC | CASSPGSSETQYF
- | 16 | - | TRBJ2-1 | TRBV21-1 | TGTGCCAGCAGCAAAAGGAACCGACAGGGGAGACGCTTGCAGTTCTTC | CASSKRNRQGRRLQFF
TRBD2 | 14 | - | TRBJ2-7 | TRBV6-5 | TGTGCCAGCATTAGCGGGAGGGAATCCTACGAGCAGTACTTC | CASISGRESYEQYF
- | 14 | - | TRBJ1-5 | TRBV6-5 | TGTGCCGGGGGACGGGGGCTTAGCAATCAGCCCCAGCATTTT | CAGGRGLSNQPQHF
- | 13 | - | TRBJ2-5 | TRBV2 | TGTGCCACCGGACGGACCCTGGAGGAGACCCAGTACTTC | CATGRTLEETQYF
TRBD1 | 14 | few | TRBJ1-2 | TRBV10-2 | TGCGCCAGCAATATCGAGGACAGGGGATATGGCTACACCTTC | CASNIEDRGYGYTF
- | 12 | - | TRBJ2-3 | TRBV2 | TGTGCCAGCCTTGTAGGGACAGATACGCAGTATTTT | CASLVGTDTQYF
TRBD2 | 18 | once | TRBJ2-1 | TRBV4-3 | TGCGCCAGCAGCCAAGAAAAGGGGACTAGCGGGAATGTGGATGAGCAGTTCTTC | CASSQEKGTSGNVDEQFF
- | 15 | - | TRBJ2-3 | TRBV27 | TGTGCCAGCAGTTTAAGAGCCATTAGCACAGATACGCAGTATTTT | CASSLRAISTDTQYF
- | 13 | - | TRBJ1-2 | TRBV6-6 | TGTGCCAGCCTCCCGAGTGAGAGCTATGGCTACACCTTC | CASLPSESYGYTF
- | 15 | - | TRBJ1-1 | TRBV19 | TGTGCCAGTAGTATATGGGAGGCGGTGAACACTGAAGCTTTCTTT | CASSIWEAVNTEAFF
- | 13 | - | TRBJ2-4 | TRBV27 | TGTGCCAGCAGGGAACCGGGGCGCGGCATTCAGTACTTC | CASREPGRGIQYF
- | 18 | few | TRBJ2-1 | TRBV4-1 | TGCGCCAGCAGCCAACCGAGGGGGGGGGCCAGCTCCTACAATGAGCAGTTCTTC | CASSQPRGGASSYNEQFF
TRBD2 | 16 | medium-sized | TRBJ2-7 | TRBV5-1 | TGCGCCAGCAGCTTGGCCGGCGGGACTAGCCCCTCCGAGCAGTACTTC | CASSLAGGTSPSEQYF
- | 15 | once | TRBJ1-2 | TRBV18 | TGTGCCAGCTCACCCCAACAGGTGATAAACTATGGCTACACCTTC | CASSPQQVINYGYTF
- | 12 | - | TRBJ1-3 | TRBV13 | TGTGCCAGCAGCTTAAAACTAAACACCATATATTTT | CASSLKLNTIYF
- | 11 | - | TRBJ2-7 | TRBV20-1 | TGCAGTGCTGGCATTGGGGGTGCGCAGTACTTC | CSAGIGGAQYF
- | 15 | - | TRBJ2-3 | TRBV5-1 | TGCGCCAGCAGCCCTAGCTTTGCGCCCACAGATACGCAGTATTTT | CASSPSFAPTDTQYF
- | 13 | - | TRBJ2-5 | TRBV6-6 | TGTGCCAGCGGGGGGGCGGCTCAAGAGACCCAGTACTTC | CASGGAAQETQYF
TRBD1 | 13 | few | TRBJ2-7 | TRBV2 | TGTGCCAGCAGTCCGGGACAGGTTTACGAGCAGTACTTC | CASSPGQVYEQYF
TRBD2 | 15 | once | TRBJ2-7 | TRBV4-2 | TGTGCCAGCAGCCCCCAGGATAGCGGGAGTAATGAGCAGTACTTC | CASSPQDSGSNEQYF
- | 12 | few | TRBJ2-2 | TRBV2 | TGTGCCAGCAGTGAAGACACCGGGGAGCTGTTTTTT | CASSEDTGELFF
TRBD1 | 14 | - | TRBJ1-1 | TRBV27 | TGTGCCAGCAGTTCGAGGGGGCGGAACACTGAAGCTTTCTTT | CASSSRGRNTEAFF
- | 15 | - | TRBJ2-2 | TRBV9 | TGTGCCAGCAGCGCCCGGGACGGGAACTCCGGGGAGCTGTTTTTT | CASSARDGNSGELFF
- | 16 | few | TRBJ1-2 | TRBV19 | TGTGCCAGTAGTATAGATGGGATCGGGGGCGTGACTGGCTACACCTTC | CASSIDGIGGVTGYTF
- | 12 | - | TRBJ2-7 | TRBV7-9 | TGTGCCAGCAACTTGAGTGGTCAGTGGCAGTACTTC | CASNLSGQWQYF
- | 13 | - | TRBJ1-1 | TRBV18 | TGTGCCAGCTCATGGACTGAGGACGCTGAAGCTTTCTTT | CASSWTEDAEAFF
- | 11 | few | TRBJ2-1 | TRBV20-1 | TGCAGTGTCCCTTTTACGGGTGAGCAGTTCTTC | CSVPFTGEQFF
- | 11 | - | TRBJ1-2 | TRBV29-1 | TGCAGCGTTGGAAGTACCTATGGCTACACCTTC | CSVGSTYGYTF
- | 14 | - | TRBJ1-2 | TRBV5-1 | TGCGCCAGCAGCGGGGAGAGACAGACTTATGGCTACACCTTC | CASSGERQTYGYTF
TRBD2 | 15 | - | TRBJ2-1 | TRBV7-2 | TGTGCCAGCAGCCCCGGACTAGCGGCCTACAATGAGCAGTTCTTC | CASSPGLAAYNEQFF
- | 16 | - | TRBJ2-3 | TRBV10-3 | TGTGCCATCAGTGACGCCCCGGCAGGGACCACAGATACGCAGTATTTT | CAISDAPAGTTDTQYF
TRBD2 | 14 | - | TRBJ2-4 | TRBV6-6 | TGTGCCAGCAGTTACTCGGGGGGGTTAGCCATTCAGTACTTC | CASSYSGGLAIQYF
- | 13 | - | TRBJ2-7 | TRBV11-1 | TGTGCCAGCACCTCCCAGCCAGGTTACGAGCAGTACTTC | CASTSQPGYEQYF
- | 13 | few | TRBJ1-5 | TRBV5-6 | TGTGCCAGCAGCTCCACCGGCGAACAGCCCCAGCATTTT | CASSSTGEQPQHF
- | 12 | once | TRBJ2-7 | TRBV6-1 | TGTGCCAGCAGTCCCGGTAGCTACGAGCAGTACTTC | CASSPGSYEQYF
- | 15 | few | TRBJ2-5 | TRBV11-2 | TGTGCCAGCAGCTTAGTAGCGCGGGCGATCGGGACCCAGTACTTC | CASSLVARAIGTQYF
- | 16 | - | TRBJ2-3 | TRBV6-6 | TGTGCCAGCAGTTACCCCCCCTCGACCCTTCGGGATACGCAGTATTTT | CASSYPPSTLRDTQYF
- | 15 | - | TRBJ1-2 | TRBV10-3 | TGTGCCATCAGTGATTTCGACGGATCTAACTATGGCTACACCTTC | CAISDFDGSNYGYTF
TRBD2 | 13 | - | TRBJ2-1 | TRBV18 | TGTGCCAGCTCCGGGGGACTAGCCGCTGAGCAGTTCTTC | CASSGGLAAEQFF
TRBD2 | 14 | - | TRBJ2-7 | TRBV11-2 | TGTGCCAGCAGCTTAGTGAGCGGGAGGCACGAGCAGTACTTC | CASSLVSGRHEQYF
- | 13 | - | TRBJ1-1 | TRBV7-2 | TGTGCCAGCAGAACAGAAACTAACACTGAAGCTTTCTTT | CASRTETNTEAFF
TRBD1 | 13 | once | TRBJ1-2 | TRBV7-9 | TGTGCCAGCAGCTCCCACAGGGGCTATGGCTACACCTTC | CASSSHRGYGYTF
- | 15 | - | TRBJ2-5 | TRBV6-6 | TGTGCCAGCAGTTACTCGATCAGGGGTGGAGAGACCCAGTACTTC | CASSYSIRGGETQYF
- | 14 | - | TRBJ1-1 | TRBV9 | TGTGCCAGCAGCGTAGGGGGGGCGAACACTGAAGCTTTCTTT | CASSVGGANTEAFF
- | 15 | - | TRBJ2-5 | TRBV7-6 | TGTGCCAGCAGCTTAGCTGTCGGGCACCCGGAGACCCAGTACTTC | CASSLAVGHPETQYF
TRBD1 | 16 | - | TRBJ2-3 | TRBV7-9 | TGTGCCAGCAGCTTAGGGCCGACAGGGGGGGCAGATACGCAGTATTTT | CASSLGPTGGADTQYF
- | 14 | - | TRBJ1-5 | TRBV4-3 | TGCGCCAGCAGCCAAGCGGCAGGGGAGCAGCCCCAGCATTTT | CASSQAAGEQPQHF
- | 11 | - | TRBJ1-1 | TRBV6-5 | TGTGCCAGCACAAGGGACACTGAAGCTTTCTTT | CASTRDTEAFF
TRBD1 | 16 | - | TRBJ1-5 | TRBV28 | TGTGCCAGCAGTTACGGGACAGGTCAGTACAATCAGCCCCAGCATTTT | CASSYGTGQYNQPQHF
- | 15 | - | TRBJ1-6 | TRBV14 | TGTGCCAGCAGCCAAGATTTGGGGAACAATTCACCCCTCCACTTT | CASSQDLGNNSPLHF
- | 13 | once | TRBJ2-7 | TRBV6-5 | TGTGCCAGCAGTTACCGGGACGGATACGAGCAGTACTTC | CASSYRDGYEQYF
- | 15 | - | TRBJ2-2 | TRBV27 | TGTGCCAGCAGTTCACGCATGACGAACACCGGGGAGCTGTTTTTT | CASSSRMTNTGELFF